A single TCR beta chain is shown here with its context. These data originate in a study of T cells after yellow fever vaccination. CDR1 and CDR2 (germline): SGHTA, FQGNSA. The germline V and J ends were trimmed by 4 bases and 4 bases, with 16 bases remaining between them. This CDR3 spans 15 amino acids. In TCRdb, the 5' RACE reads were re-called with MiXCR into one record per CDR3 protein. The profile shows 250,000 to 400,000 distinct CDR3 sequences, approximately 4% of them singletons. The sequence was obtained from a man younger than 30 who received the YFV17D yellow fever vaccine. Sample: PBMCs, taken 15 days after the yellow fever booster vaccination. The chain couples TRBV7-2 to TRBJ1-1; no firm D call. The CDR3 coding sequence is TGTGCCAGCAGCTGGATGGATCAGGAGGCCACTGAAGCTTTCTTT. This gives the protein CASSWMDQEATEAFF.